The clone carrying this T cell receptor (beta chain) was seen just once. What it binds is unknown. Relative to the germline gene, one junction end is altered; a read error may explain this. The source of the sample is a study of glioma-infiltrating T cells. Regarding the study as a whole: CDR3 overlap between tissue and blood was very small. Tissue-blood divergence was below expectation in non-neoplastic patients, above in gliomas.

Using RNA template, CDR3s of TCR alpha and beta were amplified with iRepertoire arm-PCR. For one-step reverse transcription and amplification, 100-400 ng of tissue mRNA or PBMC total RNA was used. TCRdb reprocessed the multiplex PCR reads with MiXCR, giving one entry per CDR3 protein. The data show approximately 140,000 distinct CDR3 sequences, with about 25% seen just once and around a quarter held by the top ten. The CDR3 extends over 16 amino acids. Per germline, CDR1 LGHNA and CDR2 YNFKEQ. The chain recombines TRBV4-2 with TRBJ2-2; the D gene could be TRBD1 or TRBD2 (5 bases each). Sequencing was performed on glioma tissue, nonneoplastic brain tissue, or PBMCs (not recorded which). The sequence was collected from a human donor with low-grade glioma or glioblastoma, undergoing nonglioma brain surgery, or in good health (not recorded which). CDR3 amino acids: CAGSLRRTKNAGELFF. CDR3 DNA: TGTGCCGGCAGCTTAAGGAGGACAAAAAACGCCGGGGAGCTGTTTTTT.